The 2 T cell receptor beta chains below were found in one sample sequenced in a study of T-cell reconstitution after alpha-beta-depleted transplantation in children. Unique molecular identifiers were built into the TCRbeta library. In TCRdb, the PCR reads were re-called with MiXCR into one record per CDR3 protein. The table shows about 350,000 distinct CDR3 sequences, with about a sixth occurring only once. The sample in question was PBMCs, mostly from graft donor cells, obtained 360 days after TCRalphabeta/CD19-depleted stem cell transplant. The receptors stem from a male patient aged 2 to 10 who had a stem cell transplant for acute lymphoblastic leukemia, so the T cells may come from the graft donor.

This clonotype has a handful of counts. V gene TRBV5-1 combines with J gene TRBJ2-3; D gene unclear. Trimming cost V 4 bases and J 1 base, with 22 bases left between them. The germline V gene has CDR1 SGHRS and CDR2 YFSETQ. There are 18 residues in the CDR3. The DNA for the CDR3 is TGCGCCAGCAGCCCACTCACAGACCGATTTGGGGGCACAGATACGCAGTATTTT. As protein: CASSPLTDRFGGTDTQYF.

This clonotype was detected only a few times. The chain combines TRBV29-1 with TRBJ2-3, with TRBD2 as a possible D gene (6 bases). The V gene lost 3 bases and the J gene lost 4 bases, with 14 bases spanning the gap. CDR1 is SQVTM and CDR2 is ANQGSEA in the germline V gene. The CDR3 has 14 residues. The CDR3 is CSVESGWGADTQYF. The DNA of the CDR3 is TGCAGCGTTGAGTCTGGGTGGGGGGCAGATACGCAGTATTTT.